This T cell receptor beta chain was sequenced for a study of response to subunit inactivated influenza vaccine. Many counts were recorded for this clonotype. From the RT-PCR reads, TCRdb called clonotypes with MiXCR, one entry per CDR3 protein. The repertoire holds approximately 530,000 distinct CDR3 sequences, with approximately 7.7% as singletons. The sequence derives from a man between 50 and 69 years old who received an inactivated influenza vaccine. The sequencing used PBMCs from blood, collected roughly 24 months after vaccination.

CDR3 coding DNA: TGTGCCAGCAGTGGGACCGCCGGCTACGAGCAGTACTTC. Its translation: CASSGTAGYEQYF. The V gene is TRBV2, the J gene TRBJ2-7; unclear D gene. Trimming took off 4 bases at V and 3 bases at J, with 10 bases between the two ends. CDR1 SNHLY and CDR2 FYNNEI come from the germline V gene. There are 13 residues in the CDR3.